This T cell receptor beta chain was identified in a study of T cell changes during pregnancy in multiple sclerosis. Using immunoSEQ multiplex PCR, the repertoire was profiled, and TCRdb retains in-frame clones only, with some absent. Among around 15,000 clones listed, about four fifths were seen once. CDR1 and CDR2 (germline): SGHDT, YYEEEE. J lost 5 bases, V lost 3 bases, and 7 bases had no gene match. This CDR3 contains 14 residues. The sequencing here drew on CD8+ T cells from peripheral blood mononuclear cells, taken in the third trimester of pregnancy. The receptor comes from a female donor in good health, enrolled as a control in a pregnancy study. The chain combines TRBV5-6 with TRBJ1-2, with 7 bases fitting TRBD1. The CDR3 nucleotides are TGTGCCAGCAGCTCGGGACAGCAAAGATATGGCTACACCTTC. This encodes CASSSGQQRYGYTF.